Sequencing of this T cell receptor beta chain was carried out in a study of molecular identifiers for immune sequencing clone quantification. The authors built bulk TCR libraries by previously described methods with listed TCR primers. TCRdb processed the PCR reads anew with MiXCR; each CDR3 protein has one entry. Of around 470,000 distinct CDR3 sequences in the sample, less than 30% were seen once. Germline V CDR1 and CDR2: SGHRS, YFSETQ. V was clipped by 3 bases and J by 2 bases; unmatched bases: 5. The CDR3 consists of 14 residues. Remarks on this clonotype: Antigen: not known. This may stem from a read error, because a much larger clone lies one nucleotide away.

Naive CD8 sequencing libraries were generated from about 19,000 to 1,100,000 sorted cells, with 10%, 30% or 50% RNA as input. Sorting selected naive CD8 T cells with a CD8+CD4-CCR7+CD45RA+ phenotype. Whole-study results and caveats: Detection of one spiked Jurkat cell's TCR RNA reportedly worked in around 1 million naive cells.

The sequence was obtained from a human donor in good health. Some libraries in this study had Jurkat cell RNA spiked in. Sequencing used naive CD8+ T cells from blood, with Jurkat cell RNA spiked in. Subset described: FACS-sorted CD8+CD4-CCR7+CD45RA+ naive T cells. The rearrangement uses TRBV5-1 and TRBJ2-7; 7 bases agree with TRBD1. DNA for the CDR3: TGCGCCAGCAGCTGGGACAGCACCCCCTACGAGCAGTACTTC. Protein sequence: CASSWDSTPYEQYF.